This T cell receptor (beta chain) was observed in a study of cytomegalovirus exposure and HLA in healthy donors. TCRdb's copy holds only in-frame clones and misses some; the assay was immunoSEQ multiplex PCR. The repertoire has under 150,000 clones, 70% to 90% of them found once; the top ten carry around 10%. Findings of the study overall: Among the CMV-associated chains, a few were confirmed in vitro as specific for CMV antigens.

Comment on this clone: Its antigen remains unknown.

The sequence derives from a man aged 18 to 35 in good health and CMV-seropositive. The sample was PBMCs.

The CDR3 DNA sequence: TGTGCCAGCATCAAGGGAGCGGGACACATCACAGATACGCAGTATTTT. It specifies CASIKGAGHITDTQYF. The gene calls are TRBV7-9 and TRBJ2-3, with D possibly being TRBD2 (7 bases). V lost 7 bases, J lost 2 bases, and 19 bases lay in between. Germline V lookup: CDR1 SEHNR, CDR2 FQNEAQ (reference sequence). This CDR3 is 16 amino acids long. Full variable domain (outside the CDR3, taken from reference TRBV7-9 and TRBJ2-3): DTGVSQNPRHKITKRGQNVTFRCDPISEHNRLYWYRQTLGQGPEFLTYFQNEAQLEKSRLLSDRFSAERPKGSFSTLEIQRTEQGDSAMYLCASIKGAGHITDTQYFGPGTRLTVL.